Detailed here is one TCR beta chain. Produced via immunoSEQ multiplex PCR; TCRdb's table is partial and in-frame only. This table has fewer than 200,000 clones, 70% to 85% appearing once. The CDR3 has 15 residues. Germline CDR1 MGHRA, CDR2 YSYEKL. The J segment lost 8 bases and the V segment lost 3 bases, leaving 11 bases of the junction unmatched. The data stem from a study of blood T cell repertoires in COVID-19. The wider study: Some COVID-19 samples were acute and others convalescent; all came from the United States, Italy and Spain.

The chain is built from TRBV4-1 and TRBJ1-2, with 8 bases lining up with TRBD1. The clonotype comes from a middle-aged woman with COVID-19, enrolled during active disease. The sequenced material came from peripheral blood. The CDR3 DNA reads TGCGCCAGCAGCCAGCAACAACAGGGGGTTTGGGGCTACACCTTC. Protein product: CASSQQQQGVWGYTF.